These T cell receptor beta chains were read from a single sample in a study of CD8 T cells in Susac syndrome. Via MiXCR, TCRdb re-called the immunoSEQ multiplex PCR reads, giving one row per CDR3 protein. The sample consists of approximately 190,000 distinct CDR3 sequences, 90% to 95% of them appearing once. Sequencing was done on a sample of CD4+ T cells from PBMCs. The receptors stem from a human donor in good health. CDR3s leave out the opening cysteine and the closing phenylalanine or tryptophan.

J: TRBJ2-7
V: TRBV29-1
CDR3: SVDRGYEQY

J: TRBJ2-7
V: TRBV2
CDR3: ASRIAEYEQY

J: TRBJ1-4
V: TRBV5-6
CDR3: ASTEVGGDEKLF

J: TRBJ1-6
V: TRBV30
CDR3: AWKGIRNSPLH

J: TRBJ2-2
V: TRBV5-4
CDR3: AAKRDPNTGELF

J: TRBJ1-6
V: TRBV12-3/TRBV12-4
CDR3: ASSFSGTGVGSPLH

J: TRBJ2-1
V: TRBV9
CDR3: ASSVLAGNNEQF

J: TRBJ1-2
V: TRBV2
CDR3: ASSDMGGGYT

J: TRBJ2-7
V: TRBV20-1
CDR3: SARSRDWTYEQY

J: TRBJ2-4
V: TRBV5-6
CDR3: ASSFGLGDIQY

J: TRBJ1-5
V: TRBV28
CDR3: ASSLPDVGNQPQH

J: TRBJ2-1
V: TRBV5-1
CDR3: ASSLGSGRSSYNEQF

J: TRBJ1-1
V: TRBV9
CDR3: ASSVGQGLRTEAF

J: TRBJ2-1
V: TRBV24-1
CDR3: ATDTEGQGSYNEQF